This T cell receptor beta chain comes out of a study of cytomegalovirus exposure and HLA in healthy donors. Whole-study findings and limits: A later analysis found common viral pathogens apparently linked to several of the most significant clusters. Information on immune exposure was restricted to one variable (CMV serostatus).

Primers included in the PCR were 60 Vbeta and 13 Jbeta primers. The assay was immunoSEQ multiplex PCR, and TCRdb's table has in-frame clones only and misses some. The sample yields roughly 140,000 clones, 60% to 85% seen once. As to this clone: No antigen is known for it.

The CDR3 totals 16 residues. The germline CDR1 and CDR2 sequences are SGDLS and YYNGEE. V dropped 5 bases and J dropped 2; count of bases not matched to a gene: 10. Sequenced material: PBMCs. This sequence joins TRBV9 and TRBJ2-3, with 8 bases that match TRBD2. This sequence was found in a man in his fifties or sixties in good health and CMV-seropositive. CDR3 amino acids: CASSPSSGPHTDTQYF. CDR3 DNA: TGTGCCAGCAGTCCTTCTAGCGGGCCTCACACAGATACGCAGTATTTT.